This paragraph covers one TCR beta chain sequence. Its cognate antigen is unknown. The data were produced by immunoSEQ multiplex PCR, yet TCRdb's version contains in-frame clones alone and is incomplete. The sample has about 2.4 million clones, approximately 94% seen once. The sample is drawn from a study of shared clonotypes between healthy human individuals. CDR3 size: 15 residues. Between the trimmed V and J ends, which lost 0 bases and 6 bases, there was a span of 12 bases. The V gene's germline CDR1 is SEHNR and CDR2 FQNEAQ (reference sequence). General study points: Generation of non-shared clonotypes was less probable than generation of clonotypes shared by all four donors.

The source is a man between 18 and 29 years old in good health. Some clones in this sample may be carry-over from other donors' samples. The J gene is TRBJ2-1, the V gene TRBV7-9; no reliable D call. What was sequenced was naive CD4+ T cells from PBMCs. The subset denotes: CD45RA+ positively selected. CDR3 coding DNA: TGTGCCAGCAGCTTAGCGCTCACAGAAAGCAATGAGCAGTTCTTC. Encoded protein: CASSLALTESNEQFF.